This T cell receptor beta chain was observed in a study of beta chain features in type 1 diabetes (dated by TCRdb to 2016 to 2019). Context from the whole study: Mean age, gender distribution, total cell number and subset yield did not differ between patients and healthy donors. A total of 90 million to 140 million sorted cells were examined across all samples, and RNA yield correlated strongly with the number of cells per subset. The study compared TCRB repertoires of sorted circulating CD4+ T cell subsets between recently diagnosed type 1 diabetes patients and matched healthy donors. Naive and central memory subsets were obtained from all 30 or so donors, but regulatory and stem cell-like memory subsets were isolated from only 8 patients and about eight healthy donors. General conclusions and limits of the study: At VDJ recombination sites, patients with type 1 diabetes made fewer insertions and deleted more nucleotides, a pattern implying thymic rearrangement abnormalities. In all four CD4+ subsets, TCRB CDR3 length was moderately but significantly shorter in type 1 diabetes patients. Shorter templates might have been favored by PCR, but patient and control samples were amplified and corrected together, so both groups would have been affected equally by any skew. Because cDNA was sequenced instead of genomic DNA, activated cells with high expression could be over-represented, although the groups did not differ in activation or CD3 levels. HLA sub-analyses involved small numbers of individuals, so any influence of HLA type on TCRB rearrangement remained unresolved. Naive, central memory and regulatory TCRB repertoires appeared to be more similar among patients than among healthy donors.

This clone was counted a few times. The antigen it binds to is not known. Base qualities are not recorded, but no much larger clone differs from it by a single base. The entire isolated RNA was reverse transcribed using the High Capacity cDNA Reverse Transcription Kit, and thus expressed TCRB transcripts were sequenced. Deep immunoSEQ sequencing was applied to naive, central memory and regulatory T cell samples, giving an average of roughly 3.6 million total reads per sample. Sorted cells were lysed in RLT buffer, and RNA was extracted using DNase-treated RNeasy Micro or Mini kits according to cell number. To prevent cross-contamination, each cell subset was processed individually, whereas patient and healthy donor samples were processed jointly. The immunoSEQ multiplex PCR was used to amplify TCRB sequences from cDNA, yielding 87-bp fragments that span the CDR3 region. Amplicons were sequenced on the Illumina HiSeq platform. The original pipeline was this. PCR bias was computationally corrected using synthetic template baselines, reads within Hamming distance 2 were collapsed, and singletons that could not be merged were discarded. Reads were aligned to IMGT to assign V, D and J genes, CDR3 length, and insertions or deletions at six rearrangement sites. Within each subset, clonotype counts were normalized to the number of sorted cells before true diversity and Gini coefficients were calculated with the tcR R package. Repertoire sharing was quantified using the overlap coefficient calculated on TCRB nucleotide sequences. As a proxy for the pre-selection repertoire, out-of-frame TCRB sequences from naive cells were analyzed. TCRdb mirrors the immuneACCESS table, restricted to in-frame sequences. Some clones are absent from its copies; in checked studies, under half trace to an unresolved V gene, and the reason for the others is unknown. The DNA gave D and trimming, while V, J and clone size come from that table. The sample data list roughly 380,000 clones, and about 19% of these were observed just once. The ten most abundant clones make up 0.035% to 0.05% of the sample.

Each donor gave one peripheral blood draw, about 110 mL on average, collected into heparinised tubes. A BD FACSAria II was used to sort naive, central memory, regulatory and stem cell-like memory CD4+ T cells with a panel that included CD45RO, CCR7, CD25, CD127, CD95 and CD27. A purity above 95% was achieved for all sorted populations. PBMCs were isolated right away by Lymphoprep density gradient centrifugation and were stained directly, without culture. Samples were stained and sorted in pairs, with one healthy donor and one patient per experiment, so that batch effects were minimized. Including the terminal cysteine and phenylalanine, the CDR3 comprises 15 residues. Only the CDR3 DNA stays, 45 bases, in frame from base 1. Trimming takes 2 bases from V and 0 bases from J, and the germline ends sit 9 bases apart. The germline V gene specifies SGHRS as CDR1 and YFSETQ as CDR2.

Sequenced input: naive CD4+ T cells from blood. The cell subset or site label on this specimen signifies: true naive CD4+ T cells. The receptor chain draws on TRBV5-1 and TRBJ2-1, and TRBD2 may be the D gene, going by 6 matching bases. This receptor was taken from a woman between 18 and 30 years old in good health. The CDR3 reads as follows: CASSFGGTSYNEQFF. The DNA is TGCGCCAGCAGCTTCGGGGGAACCTCCTACAATGAGCAGTTCTTC.